This T cell receptor beta chain was observed in a study of blood T cells in healthy people across ages. Study observations and caveats: Naive T cell percentage strongly correlated with TCR beta diversity. Naive CD4+ cells and diversity were both higher in long-lived donors than in aged donors.

Details on this clonotype: What it binds is not known.

Primed by a sample-barcoded 5' primer and a J-beta primer mix, a second PCR proceeded for 7 to 11 cycles. TCRdb re-derived calls from the 5' RACE reads in MiXCR, one entry per CDR3 protein. The sample includes approximately 760,000 distinct CDR3 sequences, just under 25% of them seen just once. Germline CDR1 is PRHDT and CDR2 is FYEKMQ (reference sequence). This CDR3 is 12 amino acids long. With 0 bases removed from V and 6 bases from J, the gap between germline ends came to 5 bases. Per sample, a minimum of 6.5 million PBMCs were isolated. These same data were also listed under a study on T cells of mothers and their children. Per that study: A few healthy Caucasian mothers, along with their six children, were the donors.

The rearrangement joins TRBV13 to TRBJ1-2; no clear D gene. This TCR was recovered from a boy between 10 and 17 years old in good health. Sequenced material: blood. The CDR3 nucleotides are TGTGCCAGCAGCTTAGGGCAAAATGGCTACACCTTC. This sequence encodes CASSLGQNGYTF.